This is a list of T cell receptor beta chains from one sample in a study of blood T cell repertoires in COVID-19. Sequencing was performed with immunoSEQ multiplex PCR; in TCRdb, only in-frame clones are kept and a portion is missing. The data hold around 97,000 clones, with over 65% observed a single time. Sequences were obtained from peripheral blood. These TCRs come from a human donor in a cohort sampled during active COVID-19. The CDR3 runs from the conserved cysteine through the conserved F or W. D genes are given only for firm matches. Clone size is given for some rows only: seen once, a few or many times, or a class if the clone is expanded.

NA TRBD1 TRBJ1-3 TRBV3-1/TRBV3-2 TGTGCCAGCAGCCACCTCATACCAGGGGGCGGAGGGAACACCATATATTTT CASSHLIPGGGGNTIYF
NA NA TRBJ1-3 TRBV7-9 TGTGCCAGCAGTGAGGACACTGTCTCTTTTGGAAACACCATATATTTT CASSEDTVSFGNTIYF
NA NA TRBJ1-5 TRBV5-1 TGCGCCAGCAGCTTGTGGGGGGATGGCAATCAGCCCCAGCATTTT CASSLWGDGNQPQHF
once TRBD1 TRBJ2-7 TRBV28 TGTGCCAGCAGTTCCGTCGGGACAGGGCGGTACGAGCAGTACTTC CASSSVGTGRYEQYF
NA TRBD1 TRBJ2-5 TRBV5-5 TGTGCCAGCAGCTTGGCCGGCAGGGGGCCAGAGACCCAGTACTTC CASSLAGRGPETQYF
NA TRBD2 TRBJ2-1 TRBV3-1/TRBV3-2 TGTGCCAGCAGCCAAGATAACACTAGCGGGGGCGGGGTAGATGAGCAGTTCTTC CASSQDNTSGGGVDEQFF
NA TRBD2 TRBJ2-7 TRBV29-1 TGCAGCGTTTGGCTAGCGGGGAGCGAGCAGTACTTC CSVWLAGSEQYF
once TRBD1 TRBJ1-2 TRBV6-5 TGTGCCAGCAGTTACTCATCAGGGGGGAACTATGGCTACACCTTC CASSYSSGGNYGYTF
NA TRBD1 TRBJ1-5 TRBV19 TGTGCCAGTAGTCGGGGACAGCAGTCAGTTCAGCCCCAGCATTTT CASSRGQQSVQPQHF
NA TRBD1 TRBJ1-2 TRBV28 TGTGCCAGCAGCTATGGACAGGCCGCTAACTATGGCTACACCTTC CASSYGQAANYGYTF
NA TRBD1 TRBJ2-1 TRBV5-1 TGCGCCAGCACCGGAGGGACAGGGGCGGGGAATGAGCAGTTCTTC CASTGGTGAGNEQFF
NA TRBD1 TRBJ1-2 TRBV6-6 TGTGCCAGCAGTTACGCGACAGGGGATGGCTACACCTTC CASSYATGDGYTF
NA TRBD1 TRBJ1-3 TRBV3-1/TRBV3-2 TGTGCCAGCAGCCAAGAGCGGGACAGGGCGAGCTCTGGAAACACCATATATTTT CASSQERDRASSGNTIYF
NA TRBD2 TRBJ2-1 TRBV7-7 TGTGCCAGCAGCTTAAGGCGCGGGGGGGCCTATGAGCAGTTCTTC CASSLRRGGAYEQFF
NA TRBD1 TRBJ1-1 TRBV7-2 TGTGCCAGCAGCTTAGCCGACAGGGAAGGAACTGAAGCTTTCTTT CASSLADREGTEAFF
NA TRBD2 TRBJ2-1 TRBV7-9 TGTGCCAGCAGCTTAGCAAGCGGGGGGCCATCTTACAATGAGCAGTTCTTC CASSLASGGPSYNEQFF
NA TRBD2 TRBJ2-2 TRBV7-6 TGTGCCAGCAGCTTAGGCCTAGCGGGGCCCGTCCGGTCCGGGGAGCTGTTTTTT CASSLGLAGPVRSGELFF
NA NA TRBJ2-3 TRBV19 TGTGCCAGTAGTACGTTCAGGGCGCAGTATTTT CASSTFRAQYF
NA NA TRBJ1-6 TRBV18 TGTGCCAGCTCACCAACAGTGGCAAGCTCCTATAATTCACCCCTCCACTTT CASSPTVASSYNSPLHF
NA TRBD1 TRBJ1-5 TRBV7-8 TGTGCCAGCAGCCAGATCGGGACAGGGAATCAGCCCCAGCATTTT CASSQIGTGNQPQHF
NA TRBD1 TRBJ1-5 TRBV7-9 TGTGCCAGCAGTCAGGCCGGGACAGTGGGCAATCAGCCCCAGCATTTT CASSQAGTVGNQPQHF
few NA TRBJ1-1 TRBV24-1 TGTGCCACCAGTGATTTGTCCACACAGAACACTGAAGCTTTCTTT CATSDLSTQNTEAFF
NA NA TRBJ1-5 TRBV1 TGCACCAGCAGCCAACTCTCCAGGTGGGCACGGTTGAGTGGCAATCAGCCCCAGCATTTT CTSSQLSRWARLSGNQPQHF
few NA TRBJ2-5 TRBV3-1/TRBV3-2 TGTGCCAGCAGCCAAGACGAAGAGACCCAGTACTTC CASSQDEETQYF
NA TRBD2 TRBJ2-1 TRBV27 TGTGCCAGCAGTTTAGTGGGTCTCGCGGTAGCGGGGGGCGATGAGCAGTTCTTC CASSLVGLAVAGGDEQFF
NA TRBD2 TRBJ2-1 TRBV5-6 TGTGCCAGCAGCTCTACTAAGCGGGGGGGCTACAATGAGCAGTTCTTC CASSSTKRGGYNEQFF
NA TRBD2 TRBJ2-1 TRBV7-2 TGTGCCAGCAGCACCCGGGGGGGCCGTAATGAGCAGTTCTTC CASSTRGGRNEQFF
NA TRBD1 TRBJ1-4 TRBV27 TGTGCCAGCAGTTTAGGGGGCAGGGGGCGTGAAAAACTGTTTTTT CASSLGGRGREKLFF
NA NA TRBJ2-2 TRBV2 TGTGCCAGCAGTGGGGAGAGTACCGGGGAGCTGTTTTTT CASSGESTGELFF
NA NA TRBJ1-1 TRBV18 TGTGCCAGCTCACCGGGCGCTAATTTGAACACTGAAGCTTTCTTT CASSPGANLNTEAFF
NA TRBD1 TRBJ1-2 TRBV7-8 TGTGCCAGCAGCTTAGGGAAGACAGGGACTAACTATGGCTACACCTTC CASSLGKTGTNYGYTF
NA NA TRBJ1-6 TRBV5-8 TGTGCCAGCAGCTCGCAACAGGGCGTGGGTTCACCCCTCCACTTT CASSSQQGVGSPLHF
NA NA TRBJ1-3 TRBV10-2 TGCGCCTGCTACAGGGAAACTGGAAACACCATATATTTT CACYRETGNTIYF
NA NA TRBJ1-5 TRBV7-6 TGTGCCAGCAGCTTAGAACAAGCGGGGGCGGGGCAGCCCCAGCATTTT CASSLEQAGAGQPQHF
NA NA TRBJ1-1 TRBV19 TGTGCCAGTAGTGATACAAGGGGCACTGAAGCTTTCTTT CASSDTRGTEAFF
NA NA TRBJ1-4 TRBV9 TGTGCCAGCAGCCCTCAACAGGGTTCGAATGAAAAACTGTTTTTT CASSPQQGSNEKLFF
NA NA TRBJ1-4 TRBV19 TGTGCCACCAGGACAGTTGCAACTAATGAAAAACTGTTTTTT CATRTVATNEKLFF
NA NA TRBJ1-1 TRBV19 TGTGCCAGTAGTAGATTTCCCACCGGGATGGGCAACACTGAAGCTTTCTTT CASSRFPTGMGNTEAFF
NA NA TRBJ1-5 TRBV6-1 TGTGCCAGCAGTGACGGGATGGCTCAGCCCCAGCATTTT CASSDGMAQPQHF
NA NA TRBJ1-5 TRBV7-9 TGTGCCGGGGGCGGAGAGGGGCCCCAGCATTTT CAGGGEGPQHF
NA NA TRBJ1-1 TRBV5-4 TGTGCCAGCAGCCTGGAGGGACATTTGGACACTGAAGCTTTCTTT CASSLEGHLDTEAFF
NA NA TRBJ2-3 TRBV20-1 TGCAGTGCTAGTCCCGGGGGAACAGATACGCAGTATTTT CSASPGGTDTQYF
once NA TRBJ1-1 TRBV11-2 TGTGCCAGCAGCTTAGATCTCTTAGGGGGGGCTGCTTTCTTT CASSLDLLGGAAFF
NA NA TRBJ2-3 TRBV15 TGTGCCACCAGCAGTGGGCAGGCAGACACAGATACGCAGTATTTT CATSSGQADTDTQYF
NA NA TRBJ1-2 TRBV5-1 TGCGCCAGCAGCCTGGCCGGGGGGCTAGAGTATGGCTACACCTTC CASSLAGGLEYGYTF
NA NA TRBJ1-2 TRBV6-6 TGTGCCAGCAGTTTCGGAGGGGATGGCTACACCTTC CASSFGGDGYTF